This T cell receptor (beta chain) was recovered during a study of vaccination and CD4 T cells after COVID-19. On the study more broadly: A vaccine, either BNT162b2 or mRNA-1273, was given to participants in two doses.

This clonotype was detected a few times. Antigen unknown. The CDR3 loop spans 14 amino acids. The V and J ends lost 6 bases and 2 bases respectively, with 13 bases between them. From germline, CDR1 is SNHLY and CDR2 FYNNEI. General study findings and limits: Within the convalescent patients, a median around 90% of the SARS-CoV-2-reactive clones were ones that appeared only post-vaccination. Vaccine-specific clones numbering 304 of 307 showed spike mono-reactivity in convalescent patients.

With the Oncomine TCR Beta short-read assay, DNA from cultured CD4+ T cells was sequenced. TCRdb re-called the PCR reads with MiXCR, one entry per CDR3 protein. This table holds over 20,000 distinct CDR3 sequences, less than 65% found once. Treatment specified: approximately 9-day PBMC culture with coronavirus spike peptide pools or control peptides (ViraFEST assay). The sequenced sample was CD4+ T cells from blood, cultured in vitro. The source of this sequence is a human donor who had recovered from COVID-19. V gene TRBV2 combines with J gene TRBJ1-2; D is possibly TRBD1 (5 bases). The CDR3 DNA follows: TGTGCCAGCAGGGGGGAGACATACAACTATGGCTACACCTTC. Its protein product is CASRGETYNYGYTF.